Listed below are T cell receptor beta chains from one sample, sequenced in a study of blood T cell repertoires in COVID-19. This table comes from immunoSEQ multiplex PCR, and its TCRdb copy is limited to in-frame clones, with some not included. Of 100,000 to 150,000 clones in the sample, 85% to 90% were seen once. Sequenced input: peripheral blood. These receptors all come from a woman older than 75 with acute or convalescent COVID-19. CDR3s include the opening cysteine and the closing phenylalanine or tryptophan. Fields, in order: D gene, V gene, J gene, clone size, CDR3 DNA, CDR3 protein. D genes are given only for firm matches. Clone size is stated in some rows and not others, as once, few, many or a class when expanded.

TRBD1	TRBV27	TRBJ2-7	few	TGTGCCAGCAGTTTAGCGGGAAGGCAGGGACAGGGAAAACCCTACGAGCAGTACTTC	CASSLAGRQGQGKPYEQYF
.	TRBV11-3	TRBJ1-1	.	TGTGCCAGCAGCTCCGCGAGTGAGGGAGTCGACTCGAGGACTGAAGCTTTCTTT	CASSSASEGVDSRTEAFF
.	TRBV4-2	TRBJ1-3	.	TGTGCCAGCAGCCCACAGACAGGAGACTCTGGAAACACCATATATTTT	CASSPQTGDSGNTIYF
.	TRBV19	TRBJ2-2	once	TGTGCCAGTAGTATGGCCACAGGATCCACCGGGGAGCTGTTTTTT	CASSMATGSTGELFF
TRBD2	TRBV10-3	TRBJ2-5	.	TGTGCCATCAGGCAGGCTAGCGGGGGGGAAGAGACCCAGTACTTC	CAIRQASGGEETQYF
.	TRBV6-5	TRBJ1-5	.	TGTGCCAGCAGTAACCACAGGGATCAGCCCCAGCATTTT	CASSNHRDQPQHF
.	TRBV15	TRBJ1-5	.	TGTGCCACCAGCCTGTCCAATCAGCCCCAGCATTTT	CATSLSNQPQHF
TRBD1	TRBV27	TRBJ2-1	.	TGTGCCAGCAGTGGTCTAGCAGGGGGCAACTACAATGAGCAGTTCTTC	CASSGLAGGNYNEQFF
.	TRBV12-3/TRBV12-4	TRBJ1-5	.	TGTGCCAGCAGTTTACAAAACAATCAGCCCCAGCATTTT	CASSLQNNQPQHF
TRBD1	TRBV28	TRBJ1-2	.	TGTGCCAGCAGTCTGACAGGGTTTTATGACTATGGCTACACCTTC	CASSLTGFYDYGYTF
.	TRBV7-2	TRBJ1-4	.	TGTGCCAGCAGAAACACTGGAGGACTAGGAAAACTGTTTTTT	CASRNTGGLGKLFF
TRBD1	TRBV7-3	TRBJ1-6	.	TGTGCCAGCAGTATTACAGGGGCGAATTCACCCCTCCACTTT	CASSITGANSPLHF
.	TRBV6-2/TRBV6-3	TRBJ2-7	.	TGTGCCAGCAGTTCGGACAGTTGGCAGTACTTC	CASSSDSWQYF
.	TRBV7-9	TRBJ2-3	.	TGTGCCAGCAGCGCTGGACGGACTCTAGATACGCAGTATTTT	CASSAGRTLDTQYF
.	TRBV6-5	TRBJ1-3	.	TGTGCCAGCAGTTACCGGGATCGGCCTTTGTATTTT	CASSYRDRPLYF
.	TRBV7-9	TRBJ1-2	.	TGTGCCAGCAGCTTTTGGAGGAACACTAACTATGGCTACACCTTC	CASSFWRNTNYGYTF
.	TRBV6-5	TRBJ1-1	.	TGTGCCAGCAAGCAGGGAAGGACTGAAGCTTTCTTT	CASKQGRTEAFF
.	TRBV9	TRBJ1-5	.	TGTGCCAGCAGCTCCACTCCCGGTCAGCCCCAGCATTTT	CASSSTPGQPQHF
.	TRBV2	TRBJ1-2	.	TGTGCCAGCAGTGAGACAAATTATGGCTACACCTTC	CASSETNYGYTF
.	TRBV19	TRBJ1-2	.	TGTGCCAGTAGTCACCGACAGGCTGGGTACTATGGCTACACCTTC	CASSHRQAGYYGYTF
TRBD1	TRBV5-5	TRBJ1-1	.	TGTGCCAGCAGCTTTCAGGGGGCGCGAACTGAAGCTTTCTTT	CASSFQGARTEAFF
.	TRBV12-5	TRBJ2-5	.	TGTGCTAGTGCTAGAGGAGGTGGGGCGGGGGAGACCCAGTACTTC	CASARGGGAGETQYF
TRBD1	TRBV6-4	TRBJ2-6	.	TGTGCCAGCAGCGAACAGGGGGCTGGGGCCAACGTCCTGACTTTC	CASSEQGAGANVLTF
TRBD1	TRBV3-1/TRBV3-2	TRBJ1-1	.	TGTGCCAGCAGCCGGAAGGGGGCTTACACTGAAGCTTTCTTT	CASSRKGAYTEAFF
.	TRBV29-1	TRBJ1-1	.	TGCAGCGTCTCGTTTTTGAACACTGAAGCTTTCTTT	CSVSFLNTEAFF
TRBD1	TRBV7-9	TRBJ1-6	.	TGTGCCAGCGTCGGGACAGGAGATTCACCCCTCCACTTT	CASVGTGDSPLHF
.	TRBV2	TRBJ1-1	.	TGTGCCAGCAGTGACAGGGGCGGCACTGAAGCTTTCTTT	CASSDRGGTEAFF
.	TRBV6-5	TRBJ1-5	.	TGTGCCAGCGGGCCTTATCAGCCCCAGCATTTT	CASGPYQPQHF
.	TRBV28	TRBJ2-4	.	TGTGCCAGCAGTTTCCCTACCATCCGGAGTCTAGCCAAAAACATTCAGTACTTC	CASSFPTIRSLAKNIQYF
.	TRBV2	TRBJ1-2	.	TGTGCCAGCAGTGCGGGAGGGTATGGCTACACCTTC	CASSAGGYGYTF
.	TRBV7-2	TRBJ1-5	.	TGTGCCAGCAGTTACGGGACAAAAAATCAGCCCCAGCATTTT	CASSYGTKNQPQHF
.	TRBV12-3/TRBV12-4	TRBJ2-5	.	TGTGCCAGCAGTTTCCGAGGTCAAGAGACCCAGTACTTC	CASSFRGQETQYF
.	TRBV28	TRBJ1-2	.	TGTGCCAGCGAAAAGGCAGGGCCCTATGGCTACACCTTC	CASEKAGPYGYTF
TRBD1	TRBV6-5	TRBJ2-2	.	TGTGCCAGCAGATTCGACAGGGAAACCGGGGAGCTGTTTTTT	CASRFDRETGELFF
.	TRBV20-1	TRBJ2-3	.	TGCAGTGCTAGTCACAGACAGGGCACAGATACGCAGTATTTT	CSASHRQGTDTQYF
.	TRBV7-9	TRBJ2-3	.	TGTGCCAGCAGAGATTCCGAGAACACAGATACGCAGTATTTT	CASRDSENTDTQYF
TRBD2	TRBV7-2	TRBJ2-3	.	TGTGCCAGCAGCTTGTGGCGGGGGTACACAGATACGCAGTATTTT	CASSLWRGYTDTQYF
TRBD1	TRBV5-1	TRBJ2-2	.	TGCGCCAGCAGCTCGAGGACAGGGGGCACCGGGGAGCTGTTTTTT	CASSSRTGGTGELFF
.	TRBV5-8	TRBJ1-1	.	TGTGCCAGCAGTGAACAGGTAAACACTGAAGCTTTCTTT	CASSEQVNTEAFF
TRBD1	TRBV5-1	TRBJ1-1	.	TGCGCCAGCAGCTGGACAGGCATGGGCACTGAAGCTTTCTTT	CASSWTGMGTEAFF
TRBD2	TRBV5-1	TRBJ2-5	.	TGCGCCAGCAGCTTGTTCGCGGGGGGGGCTTTTGAGACCCAGTACTTC	CASSLFAGGAFETQYF
.	TRBV7-6	TRBJ2-1	.	TGTGCCAGCAGCCCCCCAGGGGCTATCGGATACGGTGAGCAGTTCTTC	CASSPPGAIGYGEQFF